This T cell receptor (beta chain) was captured in a study of blood T cell repertoires in COVID-19. Study as a whole: Samples representing acute and convalescent COVID-19 were sourced from the United States, Italy and Spain. PBMCs, B-cell-depleted T cells, or T cells were the source of the cDNA or gDNA that made up the material.

Comments on this clone: At the DNA level, this CDR3 is encoded by other sequences in the same sample as well.

Per the original data handling: Amplifying reference gene primers gave estimates of nucleated cell counts. Produced via immunoSEQ multiplex PCR; TCRdb's table is partial and in-frame only. The V and J calls and clone size come from that table; D and trimming were worked out from the DNA. The profile shows 250,000 or so clones, approximately 80% of them singletons. Trimming shortened V by 6 bases and J by 0 bases, and 11 bases separated the two germline ends. This CDR3 is built from 15 residues. Germline CDR1 is MNHEY and CDR2 is SVGAGI. Input material: peripheral blood. This rearrangement joins TRBV6-5 to TRBJ1-4; no reliable D call. The TCR sequence derives from a man aged 55 to 69 with acute or convalescent COVID-19. CDR3 region: CASRTGSATNEKLFF. The CDR3 region has the DNA TGTGCCAGCAGGACGGGTTCCGCAACTAATGAAAAACTGTTTTTT.